Reported below is one T cell receptor beta chain. Its antigen is still unknown. The data were produced by immunoSEQ multiplex PCR, yet TCRdb's version contains in-frame clones alone and is incomplete. The profile shows 50,000 or so clones, roughly 79% of them singletons. V lost 1 base, J lost 6 bases, and 15 bases lay in between. This CDR3 is built from 16 residues. Germline assignment: CDR1 KGHSH and CDR2 LQKENI. These data come from a study of vaccination effects on CD4 cells after COVID-19. Across the study: Every participant took two doses of the BNT162b2 or mRNA-1273 vaccine.

General study points: Healthy vaccinees' vaccine-induced clones included only 1 of 255 that recognized common cold coronaviruses.

Using viral peptide pools, the ViraFEST assay grew out antigen-specific CD4+ T cells prior to sequencing. When 10 to 11 days of culture had elapsed, CD4+ T cells were isolated. None of the vaccinated had previously contracted SARS-CoV-2, and their nucleocapsid antibodies tested negative. Every well got a few million PBMC, which were grown with 8.5 to 10 IU/ml IL-2 and about 10 ug/ml peptides. Half the medium was replaced with IL-2 medium on days 3 and 7. The receptor's source is a human donor who received a COVID-19 vaccine. The material was CD4+ T cells from PBMCs cultured with HCoV-OC43 spike peptides, obtained before COVID-19 vaccination. As for subset: HCoV-OC43 spike overlapping peptide pool stimulation. The chain has TRBV18 and TRBJ2-2; TRBD1 is a possible D gene (5 bases). The CDR3, as DNA: TGTGCCAGCTCACCACTCTCACCAGGGAAGGCCGGGGAGCTGTTTTTT. This translates into CASSPLSPGKAGELFF.